This TCR beta chain was recorded in a study of beta chain features in type 1 diabetes. Naive, central memory, regulatory and stem cell-like memory cells within the CD4+ compartment were sorted using CD45RO/CCR7/CD25/CD127/CD95/CD27. The whole isolated RNA underwent reverse transcription, so sequencing captured expressed TCRB transcripts. Mean read depth for naive, central memory and regulatory T cell samples was 3.5 million or so reads. Produced via immunoSEQ multiplex PCR; TCRdb's table is partial and in-frame only. The table records 250,000 to 350,000 clones, 9.5% to 11% of them present only once. Germline V CDR1 and CDR2: MNHEY, SMNVEV (reference sequence). This CDR3 region has 19 residues. Trimming removed 5 bases from V and 6 bases from J; junction bases left unmatched: 16.

The rearrangement joins TRBV27 to TRBJ2-1, with TRBD2 identical over 13 bases. This receptor was taken from a woman in her 30s in good health. The sequenced sample consisted of naive CD4+ T cells from blood. CDR3 loop: CASSKGLAGVEGGANEQFF. The CDR3 nucleotides read TGTGCCAGCAGTAAAGGACTAGCGGGAGTAGAGGGGGGGGCCAATGAGCAGTTCTTC.